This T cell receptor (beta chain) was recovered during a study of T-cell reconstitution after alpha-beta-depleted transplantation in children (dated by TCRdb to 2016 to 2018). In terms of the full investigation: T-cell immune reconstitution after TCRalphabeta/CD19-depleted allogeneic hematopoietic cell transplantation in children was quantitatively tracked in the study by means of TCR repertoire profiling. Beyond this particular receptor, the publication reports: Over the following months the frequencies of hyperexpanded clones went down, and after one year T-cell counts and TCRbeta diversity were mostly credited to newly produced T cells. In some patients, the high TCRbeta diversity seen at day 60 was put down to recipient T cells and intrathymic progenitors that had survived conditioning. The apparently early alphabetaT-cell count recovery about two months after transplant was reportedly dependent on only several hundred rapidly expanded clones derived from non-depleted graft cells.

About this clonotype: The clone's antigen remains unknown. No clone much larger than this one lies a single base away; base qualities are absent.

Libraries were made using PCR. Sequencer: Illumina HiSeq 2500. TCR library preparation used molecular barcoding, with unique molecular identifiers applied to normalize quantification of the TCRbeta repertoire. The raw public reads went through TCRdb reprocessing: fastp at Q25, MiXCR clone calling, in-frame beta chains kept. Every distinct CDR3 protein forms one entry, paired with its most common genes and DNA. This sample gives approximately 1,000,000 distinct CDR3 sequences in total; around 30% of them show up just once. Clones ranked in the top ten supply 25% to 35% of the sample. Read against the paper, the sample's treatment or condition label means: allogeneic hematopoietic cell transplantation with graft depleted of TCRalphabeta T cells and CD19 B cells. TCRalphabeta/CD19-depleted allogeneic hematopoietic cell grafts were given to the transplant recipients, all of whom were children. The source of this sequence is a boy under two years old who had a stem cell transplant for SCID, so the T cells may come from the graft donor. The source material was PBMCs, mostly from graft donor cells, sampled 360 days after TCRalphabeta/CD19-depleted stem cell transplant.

The CDR3 in this case is CSARVPGQGNSYGYTF. The DNA sequence is given as TGCAGTGCTAGAGTCCCGGGACAGGGGAACTCGTATGGCTACACCTTC. The chain couples TRBV20-1 to TRBJ1-2; TRBD1 lines up with 10 middle nucleotides. CDR1 and CDR2, looked up from the germline V gene (reference sequence), are DFQATT and SNEGSKA. The germline V and J ends show losses of 1 base and 5 bases respectively, and no gene match explains 10 bases of the junction. The cysteine opens and the phenylalanine closes a CDR3 of 16 amino acids. Of the read, only the CDR3 DNA is kept; its 48 bases are in frame from base 1.